The 26 T cell receptor beta chains presented below share a single source sample, sequenced in a study of T cell responses to AZD1222 COVID-19 vaccine (dated by TCRdb to about 2021). In light of the paper, this sample's time point label describes: baseline before first vaccination. Libraries were made using the immunoSEQ multiplex PCR assay. TCRdb carries this immuneACCESS record with in-frame sequences only. Its versions omit some clonotypes, under half of them owing to an unresolved V gene in the studies checked, with the rest unexplained. The sample records 150,000 to 200,000 clones, roughly nine tenths of which are singletons. Under 2.5% of the sample comes from the top ten. Sequenced material: peripheral blood, taken on day 0 of AZD1222 vaccination. These receptor sequences come from an adult in good health.

In the case of this clone: Additional DNA sequences in this sample encode the identical CDR3. The genes are TRBV19 and TRBJ1-1, with D maybe TRBD1 (5 bases). From germline, CDR1 is LNHDA and CDR2 SQIVND (reference sequence). The V gene lost 3 bases and the J gene lost 3 bases, with 8 bases spanning the gap. There are 13 residues in the CDR3. The chain's CDR3 is CASSISRDTEAFF. DNA of the CDR3: TGTGCCAGTAGTATTTCCAGGGACACTGAAGCTTTCTTT.

This chain joins TRBV6-4 and TRBJ2-3; D may correspond to TRBD1 or TRBD2 (6 bases each). V was trimmed by 4 bases and J by 2 bases, leaving 13 bases between them. Looked up from germline, CDR1 is MRHNA and CDR2 is SNTAGT. CDR3 length: 15 amino acids. The CDR3: CASSVRGDPTDTQYF. The CDR3 DNA reads TGTGCCAGCAGTGTAAGGGGGGACCCCACAGATACGCAGTATTTT.

The chain combines TRBV7-9 with TRBJ1-6, with 11 bases lining up with TRBD1. V dropped 11 bases and J dropped 11; count of bases not matched to a gene: 8. In germline, CDR1 is SEHNR, CDR2 FQNEAQ (reference sequence). This CDR3 has 13 amino acids. CDR3 sequence reads: CAGGQGASPPLHF. The CDR3 DNA reads as TGTGCCGGTGGACAGGGGGCGTCTCCACCCCTCCACTTT.

This clone was picked up one time. The CDR3 is CATPGGSGISDTQYF. The CDR3 DNA sequence: TGTGCCACGCCCGGGGGTAGCGGGATATCAGATACGCAGTATTTT. The chain couples TRBV2 to TRBJ2-3; TRBD2 agrees at 8 bases. With V trimmed by 10 bases and J by 4 bases, 13 bases remained unmatched. Germline V gene data show CDR1 as SNHLY and CDR2 as FYNNEI. The CDR3 has 15 amino acids. The complete variable domain, with remaining parts taken from reference TRBV2 and TRBJ2-3, reads EPEVTQTPSHQVTQMGQEVILRCVPISNHLYFYWYRQILGQKVEFLVSFYNNEISEKSEIFDDQFSVERPDGSNFTLKIRSTKLEDSAMYFCATPGGSGISDTQYFGPGTRLTVL.

J is TRBJ1-1 and V is TRBV5-1; TRBD1 matches at 7 bases. CDR1 is SGHRS, CDR2 YFSETQ, per germline. V was clipped by 4 bases and J by 3 bases; unmatched bases: 6. The CDR3 has 14 amino acids. The CDR3 loop is CASSVDRPYTEAFF. The CDR3 DNA follows: TGCGCCAGCAGCGTGGACAGGCCGTACACTGAAGCTTTCTTT.

This chain links TRBV5-4 with TRBJ1-2, with D possibly TRBD1 on 5 matching bases. This CDR3 is 14 amino acids long. Germline-derived CDR1 and CDR2 are SGHNT and YYREEE (reference sequence). V dropped 6 bases and J dropped 5 bases, with 17 bases sitting between them. The CDR3 here is CASTEGTGVYGYTF. The CDR3 DNA sequence: TGTGCCAGCACTGAAGGTACAGGTGTTTATGGCTACACCTTC. The whole variable domain, remainder taken from reference TRBV5-4 and TRBJ1-2, is ETGVTQSPTHLIKTRGQQVTLRCSSQSGHNTVSWYQQALGQGPQFIFQYYREEENGRGNFPPRFSGLQFPNYSSELNVNALELDDSALYLCASTEGTGVYGYTFGSGTRLTVV.

This sequence joins TRBV4-2 and TRBJ2-1; maybe TRBD2 (6 bases). The length of the CDR3 is 18 residues. CDR1 and CDR2 (germline): LGHNA, YNFKEQ. V was pared by 2 bases and J by 3 bases, with 20 bases between. The DNA for the CDR3 is TGTGCCAGCAGCCAACCCCCTTCGTCGGGCGGGGTCTACAATGAGCAGTTCTTC. This sequence encodes CASSQPPSSGGVYNEQFF.

The V and J genes are TRBV9 and TRBJ1-1, with a possible D match to TRBD1 (6 bases). V was shortened by 1 base and J by 4 bases, with 14 bases between the two germline ends. Germline V gene data show CDR1 as SGDLS and CDR2 as YYNGEE. The CDR3 contains 15 residues. CDR3 region: CASSVKGQGTTEAFF. Written as DNA, the CDR3 is TGTGCCAGCAGCGTAAAAGGGCAGGGGACCACTGAAGCTTTCTTT.

V is TRBV7-2 and J is TRBJ2-1; 10 bases agree with TRBD2. CDR1 and CDR2 from the germline V gene are SGHTA and FQGNSA. The V and J ends lost 1 base and 4 bases, in that order; junction bases with no gene match: 4. The CDR3 is 16 amino acids. CDR3 region: CASSLGSGGAYNEQFF. For the CDR3, the DNA is TGTGCCAGCAGCTTAGGAAGCGGGGGGGCTTACAATGAGCAGTTCTTC.

This chain connects TRBV4-1 to TRBJ1-2, with unresolved D. The CDR3 loop spans 14 amino acids. Trimming pared 1 base from V and 2 bases from J, leaving 8 bases between. Germline V gene lookup returns CDR1 MGHRA and CDR2 YSYEKL. The CDR3 loop reads CASSQVQTNYGYTF. In DNA form, the CDR3 reads TGCGCCAGCAGCCAAGTGCAAACCAACTATGGCTACACCTTC.

The rearrangement joins TRBV4-3 to TRBJ1-1; possible D gene TRBD1, 6 bases. Germline values: CDR1 LGHNA, CDR2 YSLEER. This CDR3 is 13 amino acids long. Trimming left V 3 bases short and J 3 bases short, with 8 bases between. The CDR3 is CASSQPGDTEAFF. The CDR3 region has the DNA TGCGCCAGCAGCCAGCCAGGGGACACTGAAGCTTTCTTT.

The rearrangement uses TRBV5-4 and TRBJ2-1; D possibly uses TRBD1 or TRBD2 (5 bases each). The CDR3 contains 15 residues. Trimming pared 0 bases from V and 9 bases from J, leaving 16 bases between. The germline V gene has CDR1 SGHNT and CDR2 YYREEE (reference sequence). CDR3 in DNA: TGTGCCAGCAGCTTGGAACTCCGGGGCGGCAGTGAGCAGTTCTTC. Protein: CASSLELRGGSEQFF.

The CDR3 is CAWTVSSYNEQFF. The CDR3 bases are TGTGCCTGGACGGTATCCTCCTACAATGAGCAGTTCTTC. J is TRBJ2-1 and V is TRBV30; D gene uncertain. CDR3 length: 13 amino acids. Germline CDR1 reads GTSNPN; CDR2 reads SVGIG (reference sequence). Trimming stripped 4 bases from V and 0 bases from J, with 7 bases between.

This clone was seen a single time. V and J are TRBV9 and TRBJ1-5; D gene uncertain. Germline loops: CDR1 SGDLS, CDR2 YYNGEE. The V end was cut by 0 bases, the J end by 7 bases, with 11 bases between. The CDR3 totals 14 residues. CDR3 amino acids: CASSVEGAGQPQHF. CDR3 sequence (DNA): TGTGCCAGCAGCGTAGAAGGTGCAGGACAGCCCCAGCATTTT.

The chain has TRBV4-3 and TRBJ2-1; 13 bases fit TRBD2. The V gene's germline CDR1 is LGHNA and CDR2 YSLEER. V lost 1 base to trimming and J lost 10 bases; unmatched junction nucleotides: 10. The CDR3 covers 17 residues. CDR3 sequence (DNA): TGCGCCAGCAGCCAAGCCCAACTAGCGGGAGGGGGCGGGGAGCAGTTCTTC. This sequence encodes CASSQAQLAGGGGEQFF.

The CDR3 is CASSLIFPGLAGEDGELFF. The CDR3 region has the DNA TGTGCCAGCAGTTTAATTTTCCCGGGACTAGCGGGGGAAGATGGGGAGCTGTTTTTT. The V gene is TRBV27, the J gene TRBJ2-2; 14 positions match TRBD2. The trim removed 2 bases at V and 8 bases at J, leaving 13 bases unmatched. The germline CDR1 and CDR2 sequences are MNHEY and SMNVEV (reference sequence). The CDR3 totals 19 residues.

This clone appeared a few times. The chain employs TRBV28 and TRBJ2-7; D is unresolved. CDR1 MDHEN and CDR2 SYDVKM come from the germline V gene. The CDR3 is 14 residues long. The germline V and J ends were trimmed by 5 bases and 0 bases, with 11 bases remaining between them. CDR3 amino acids: CASSLVGSSYEQYF. The CDR3 DNA follows: TGTGCCAGCAGTCTGGTCGGCAGCTCCTACGAGCAGTACTTC.

This chain joins TRBV10-2 and TRBJ1-5; D uncertain. V shed 0 bases and J shed 11 bases, with 11 bases lying between them. The germline CDR1 and CDR2 sequences are WSHSY and SAAADI. The CDR3 has 13 amino acids. CDR3 sequence (DNA): TGCGCCAGCAGTGAGTCGAACCGAGGAGCCCAGCATTTT. Translation gives CASSESNRGAQHF.

The rearrangement links TRBV7-2 to TRBJ1-5; D remains unclear. This CDR3 has 15 residues. Germline lookup yields CDR1 SGHTA and CDR2 FQGNSA. V was clipped by 1 base and J by 5 bases, with 12 bases between them. This chain's CDR3 is CASSLGVQAYQPQHF. CDR3 coding DNA: TGTGCCAGCAGCTTAGGCGTGCAGGCCTATCAGCCCCAGCATTTT.

This chain connects TRBV7-9 to TRBJ1-1; 9 nucleotides agree with TRBD1. CDR3 length: 16 amino acids. The junction had 16 bases not matched to a gene; V was cut back by 4 bases and J by 10 bases. Germline loops: CDR1 SEHNR, CDR2 FQNEAQ (reference sequence). For the CDR3, the DNA is TGTGCCAGCAGCTCCCCGGGACAGGGAGGGGGTCTCAGAGCTTTCTTT. Protein: CASSSPGQGGGLRAFF.

The V gene is TRBV9, the J gene TRBJ2-5, with TRBD2 identical over 11 bases. The germline V gene encodes CDR1 SGDLS and CDR2 YYNGEE. The CDR3 consists of 18 residues. Germline trimming cut 1 base from V and 2 bases from J; bases unmatched to any gene: 10. CDR3 DNA: TGTGCCAGCAGCGTACCCTCTACTAGCGGGAGCGAACAAGAGACCCAGTACTTC. Translated: CASSVPSTSGSEQETQYF.

The V and J genes are TRBV5-8 and TRBJ2-1, with 14 bases identical to TRBD2. This CDR3 spans 19 amino acids. Germline V gives CDR1 SGHTS, CDR2 YDEGEE. Trimming at V came to 0 bases and at J to 9 bases, leaving 14 bases not matched to a gene. The CDR3 reads CASSLAGLAGAGPGFEQFF. In DNA, the CDR3 is TGTGCCAGCAGCTTGGCGGGACTAGCGGGAGCCGGTCCGGGCTTTGAGCAGTTCTTC.

The V call is TRBV29-1, the J call TRBJ2-7; 7 nucleotides agree with TRBD1. The germline CDR1 and CDR2 sequences are SQVTM and ANQGSEA. This CDR3 is built from 14 residues. With V trimmed by 6 bases and J by 4 bases, 12 bases remained unmatched. The CDR3 coding sequence is TGCAGCGTCACATTACCGGGACAGATTTACGAGCAGTACTTC. This encodes CSVTLPGQIYEQYF.

V gene TRBV30 combines with J gene TRBJ2-7, with a tentative D call TRBD1 (5 bases). The germline V gene encodes CDR1 GTSNPN and CDR2 SVGIG (reference sequence). Trimming pared 0 bases from V and 7 bases from J, leaving 10 bases between. This CDR3 spans 12 amino acids. The CDR3 loop is CAWSVTGAEQYF. The CDR3 coding sequence is TGTGCCTGGAGTGTAACAGGAGCGGAGCAGTACTTC.

The chain has TRBV4-3 and TRBJ1-2; D is unresolved. V was cut by 2 bases and J by 0 bases, with 7 bases left in between. Germline CDR1 and CDR2: LGHNA and YSLEER. The CDR3 sequence is 14 residues long. CDR3 region: CASSQNLANYGYTF. In nucleotides, the CDR3 is TGCGCCAGCAGCCAAAATCTCGCTAACTATGGCTACACCTTC.

This clone came up once. The gene calls are TRBV7-2 and TRBJ2-1; D is possibly TRBD1 or TRBD2 (6 bases each). Germline V gene lookup returns CDR1 SGHTA and CDR2 FQGNSA. V was clipped by 1 base and J by 3 bases, with 19 bases between them. CDR3 size: 18 residues. The CDR3 bases are TGTGCCAGCAGCTTAGGGGGCCCAAGGGGGGCGAGCTACAATGAGCAGTTCTTC. Its translation: CASSLGGPRGASYNEQFF.